Below, one TCR beta chain is given with its context. Its cognate antigen is unknown. This record belongs to a study of T cells in tumors after PD-1 blockade. Study-level information: Patients had no prior checkpoint blockade, systemic immunosuppressants, or anti-cancer therapy within 4 weeks.

Trimming took 3 bases from V and 0 from J; bases not matched to a gene: 2. Germline loops: CDR1 MDHEN, CDR2 SYDVKM. The CDR3 sequence is 15 residues long. The method was immunoSEQ multiplex PCR; TCRdb's version includes in-frame clones alone and lacks a portion of them. The sample contains about 35,000 clones, about three quarters of which appear only once. Whole-study results and caveats: Some novel exhausted tumor clones appeared in pre-treatment blood, suggesting peripheral recruitment.

Sample: PBMCs, taken before anti-PD-1 treatment. The rearrangement joins TRBV28 to TRBJ2-3; 8 bases are shared with TRBD1. This TCR was recovered from a human donor with basal cell carcinoma. The CDR3 reads CASSFRTGSTDTQYF. The CDR3 DNA follows: TGTGCCAGCAGTTTTCGGACAGGGAGCACAGATACGCAGTATTTT.